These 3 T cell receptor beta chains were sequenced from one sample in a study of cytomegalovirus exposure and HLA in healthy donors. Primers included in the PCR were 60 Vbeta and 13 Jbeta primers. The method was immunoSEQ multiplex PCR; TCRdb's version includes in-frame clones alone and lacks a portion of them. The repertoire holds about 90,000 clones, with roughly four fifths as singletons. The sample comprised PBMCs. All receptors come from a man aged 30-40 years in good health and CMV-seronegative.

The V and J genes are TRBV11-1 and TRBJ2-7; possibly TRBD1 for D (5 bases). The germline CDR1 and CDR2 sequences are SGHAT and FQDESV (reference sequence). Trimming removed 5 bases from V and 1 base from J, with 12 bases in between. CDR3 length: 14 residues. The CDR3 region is CASSRRRQSYEQYF. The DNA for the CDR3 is TGTGCCAGCAGCCGTCGACGACAGTCCTACGAGCAGTACTTC. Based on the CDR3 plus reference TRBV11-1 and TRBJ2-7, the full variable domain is EAEVAQSPRYKITEKSQAVAFWCDPISGHATLYWYRQILGQGPELLVQFQDESVVDDSQLPKDRFSAERLKGVDSTLKIQPAELGDSAMYLCASSRRRQSYEQYFGPGTRLTVT.

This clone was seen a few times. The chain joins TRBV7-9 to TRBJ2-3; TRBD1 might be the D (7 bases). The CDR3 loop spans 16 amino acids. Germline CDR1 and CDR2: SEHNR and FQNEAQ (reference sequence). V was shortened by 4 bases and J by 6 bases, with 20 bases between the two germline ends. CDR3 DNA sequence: TGTGCCAGCAGCTCAGGGGGGACCTGGACCCTCGATACGCAGTATTTT. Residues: CASSSGGTWTLDTQYF.

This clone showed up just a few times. CDR3 sequence: CASSQQGNYGYTF. The CDR3 region has the DNA TGCGCCAGCAGCCAGCAGGGGAACTATGGCTACACCTTC. V is TRBV4-1 and J is TRBJ1-2; possibly TRBD1 for D (6 bases). The germline V and J ends were trimmed by 3 bases and 2 bases, with 7 bases remaining between them. The germline V gene has CDR1 MGHRA and CDR2 YSYEKL. The CDR3 is made up of 13 amino acids.